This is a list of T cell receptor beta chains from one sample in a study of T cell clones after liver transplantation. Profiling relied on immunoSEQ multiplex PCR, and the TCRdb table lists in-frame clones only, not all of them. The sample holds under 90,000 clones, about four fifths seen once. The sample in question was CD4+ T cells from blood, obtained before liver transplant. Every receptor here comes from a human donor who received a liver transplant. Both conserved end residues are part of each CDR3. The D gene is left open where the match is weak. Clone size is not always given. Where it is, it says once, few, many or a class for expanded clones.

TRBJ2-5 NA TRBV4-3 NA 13 TGCGCCAGCAGCCGGGATCGAGGAGAGACCCAGTACTTC CASSRDRGETQYF
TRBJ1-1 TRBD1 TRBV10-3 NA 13 TGTGCCATCAACCCAGGGGGCCCAGGTGAAGCTTTCTTT CAINPGGPGEAFF
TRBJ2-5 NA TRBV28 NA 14 TGTGCCAGCAGTTTAGGCAGGGGGGGGGAGACCCAGTACTTC CASSLGRGGETQYF
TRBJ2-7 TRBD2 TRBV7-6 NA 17 TGTGCCAGCAGCTCCAATAGTGGGGGACTAGGCATCCACGAGCAGTACTTC CASSSNSGGLGIHEQYF
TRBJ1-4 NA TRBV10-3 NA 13 TGTGCCATCAGTGGGGGGACTAATGAAAAACTGTTTTTT CAISGGTNEKLFF
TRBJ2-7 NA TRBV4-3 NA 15 TGCGCCAGCAGCCAAAGGGGGGGAGGGCCTGGCGAGCAGTACTTC CASSQRGGGPGEQYF
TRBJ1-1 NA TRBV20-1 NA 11 TGCAGTGCTAGAGCGACCGAGGAAGCTTTCTTT CSARATEEAFF
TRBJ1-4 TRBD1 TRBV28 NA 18 TGTGCCAGCAGTCCCCGGACAGGGGGACCCGCAACTAATGAAAAACTGTTTTTT CASSPRTGGPATNEKLFF
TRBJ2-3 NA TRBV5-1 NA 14 TGCGCCAGCAGCTTGGCTCCAATACGGGATACGCAGTATTTT CASSLAPIRDTQYF
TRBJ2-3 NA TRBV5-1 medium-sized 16 TGCGCCAGCAGCTTGGGAGGGACGGGGTCCACAGATACGCAGTATTTT CASSLGGTGSTDTQYF
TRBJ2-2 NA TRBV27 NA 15 TGTGCCAGCTGGGGGAGACTAGCGAACACCGGGGAGCTGTTTTTT CASWGRLANTGELFF
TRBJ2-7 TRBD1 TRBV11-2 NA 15 TGTGCCAGCGGGTCTGCGGACACAGGGGGCTACGAGCAGTACTTC CASGSADTGGYEQYF
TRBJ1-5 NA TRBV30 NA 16 TGTGCCTGGAGTGGGGGGGGTGGGGTATTAGGGCAGCCCCAGCATTTT CAWSGGGGVLGQPQHF
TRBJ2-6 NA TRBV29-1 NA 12 TGCAGCGTCGATTCTGGGGCCAACGTCCTGACTTTC CSVDSGANVLTF
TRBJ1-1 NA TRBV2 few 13 TGTGCCAGCAGTGCAGGGGCCGGTACTGAAGCTTTCTTT CASSAGAGTEAFF
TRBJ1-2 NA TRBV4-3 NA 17 TGCGCCAGCAGCCAAGAAATCCTAGGACAGCACTTCTATGGCTACACCTTC CASSQEILGQHFYGYTF
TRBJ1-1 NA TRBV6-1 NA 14 TGTGCCAGCAGTCGTCTAGGGGTAAACACTGAAGCTTTCTTT CASSRLGVNTEAFF
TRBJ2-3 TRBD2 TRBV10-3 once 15 TGTGCCATCGCCCGGGACAGCGGGAGGGCAAATACGCAGTATTTT CAIARDSGRANTQYF
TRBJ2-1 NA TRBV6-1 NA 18 TGTGCCAGCAGTGAATACGGCCTTCATGGAGATAGCCGCAATGAGCAGTTCTTC CASSEYGLHGDSRNEQFF
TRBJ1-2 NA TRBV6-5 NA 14 TGTGCCAGCAGTTCAACAGGTAATGCGGGGGGCTACACCTTC CASSSTGNAGGYTF
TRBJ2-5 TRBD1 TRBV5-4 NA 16 TGTGCCAGCAGCTCGAAATCCGGGACAGTGGGGGAGACCCAGTACTTC CASSSKSGTVGETQYF
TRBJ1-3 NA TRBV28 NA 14 TGTGCCAGCAGGTTAGGTGCCCCTGGAAACACCATATATTTT CASRLGAPGNTIYF
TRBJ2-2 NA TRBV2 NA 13 TGTGCCAGCAGTAACGACATCACCGGGGAGCTGTTTTTT CASSNDITGELFF
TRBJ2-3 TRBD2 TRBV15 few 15 TGTGCCACCAGCAGAGATCTAGCGGGAGATCAAACGCAGTATTTT CATSRDLAGDQTQYF
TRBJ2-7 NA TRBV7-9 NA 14 TGTGCCAGCAGCTTAGAAGGCCTCTCCTACGAGCAGTACTTC CASSLEGLSYEQYF
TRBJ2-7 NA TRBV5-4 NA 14 TGTGCCAGCAGCTTGGACAGGGCCTCCTACGAGCAGTACTTC CASSLDRASYEQYF
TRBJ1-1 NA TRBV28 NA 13 TGTGCCAGCGGCGGAAGTTTGAACACTGAAGCTTTCTTT CASGGSLNTEAFF
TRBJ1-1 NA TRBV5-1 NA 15 TGCGCCAGCAGCTTGAAGAGGAGGGCGAACACTGAAGCTTTCTTT CASSLKRRANTEAFF
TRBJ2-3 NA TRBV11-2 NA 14 TGTGCCAGCAGCCCTATCCGGGGGACACATACGCAGTATTTT CASSPIRGTHTQYF
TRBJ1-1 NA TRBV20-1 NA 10 TGCAGTGCTAGTTCGATAGAAGCTTTCTTT CSASSIEAFF
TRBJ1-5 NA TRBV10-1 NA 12 TGCGCCAGCTTAGGGGGGGGTGAACCCCAGCATTTT CASLGGGEPQHF
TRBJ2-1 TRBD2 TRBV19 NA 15 TGTGCCAGTAGTTCTAGCGGGGTAGCCTACAATGAGCAGTTCTTC CASSSSGVAYNEQFF
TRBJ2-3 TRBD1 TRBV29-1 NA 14 TGCAGCGTTGGGGCAGGGGGCGGCACAGATACGCAGTATTTT CSVGAGGGTDTQYF
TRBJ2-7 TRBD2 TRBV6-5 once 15 TGTGCCAGCAGCCCCGGGGGACTAGCGGGCTACCGCCTCCACTTC CASSPGGLAGYRLHF
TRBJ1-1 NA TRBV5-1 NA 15 TGCGCCAGCAGCGGTCTTGACACAGTGAACACTGAAGCTTTCTTT CASSGLDTVNTEAFF
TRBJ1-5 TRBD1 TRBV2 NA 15 TGTGCCAGCAGCGGGACAGGGGGCCCGACTCAGCCCCAGCATTTT CASSGTGGPTQPQHF
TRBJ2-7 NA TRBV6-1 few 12 TGTGCCAGCAGTGAAGCATGGGGGGCCGAGTACTTC CASSEAWGAEYF
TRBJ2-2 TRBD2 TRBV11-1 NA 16 TGTGCCAGCAGCCGCGGGACTAGCGGGAGGGCCGGGGAGCTGTTTTTT CASSRGTSGRAGELFF
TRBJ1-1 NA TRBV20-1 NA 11 TGCAGTGCTAGAGACAGACTCAAAGCTTTCTTT CSARDRLKAFF
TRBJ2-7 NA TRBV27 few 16 TGTGCCAGCAGTCCCTTGGGACGGGGGAGAGGGTACGAGCAGTACTTC CASSPLGRGRGYEQYF
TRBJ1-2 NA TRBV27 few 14 TGTGCCAGCAGTTTGTCCCCGTTGCTCTATGGCTACACCTTC CASSLSPLLYGYTF
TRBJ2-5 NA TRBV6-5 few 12 TGTGCCAGCAGGGACTCAGCGGAGACCCAGTACTTC CASRDSAETQYF
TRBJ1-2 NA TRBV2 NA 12 TGTGCCGAAGCGGGGGGCGCGAGGGGCTACACCTTC CAEAGGARGYTF
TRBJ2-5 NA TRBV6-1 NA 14 TGTGCCAGCGGACAATCAGGGGTGGTGGAGACCCAGTACTTC CASGQSGVVETQYF
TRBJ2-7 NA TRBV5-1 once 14 TGCGCCAGCAGCTTGGCGGGCAGGGGCTCCAGTATCTACTTC CASSLAGRGSSIYF
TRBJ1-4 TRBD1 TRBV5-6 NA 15 TGTGCCAGCAGCTTGGTGGGACAGGCTAATGAAAAACTGTTTTTT CASSLVGQANEKLFF
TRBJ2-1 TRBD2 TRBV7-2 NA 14 TGTGCCAGCAGCTCGGCTAGCGGGTACAATGAGCAGTTCTTC CASSSASGYNEQFF
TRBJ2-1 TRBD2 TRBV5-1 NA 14 TGCGCCAGCAGCTTATCACTAGCGTACAATGAGCAGTTCTTC CASSLSLAYNEQFF